This T cell receptor (beta chain) was captured by sequencing in a study of cytomegalovirus exposure and HLA in healthy donors. Study-level findings and limits: Per a later analysis, HLA-associated TCR beta chains showed more clonal expansion than other, equally common TCR beta chains.

About this clone: What it binds is not known.

Trimming left V 0 bases short and J 4 bases short, with 13 bases between. CDR1 and CDR2 from the germline V gene are LGHNA and YNFKEQ. The CDR3 extends over 15 amino acids. The PCR ran on 60 Vbeta and 13 Jbeta primers. Method: immunoSEQ multiplex PCR; TCRdb's copy keeps in-frame clones and lacks some. Of more than 85,000 clones in the sample, roughly 79% were seen once. Sequenced sample: PBMCs. This sequence joins TRBV4-2 and TRBJ2-7; a weak D match, TRBD1 (5 bases). The receptor's source is a middle-aged man in good health and CMV-seronegative. In DNA form, the CDR3 reads TGTGCCAGCAGCCAAGAATTCCAACAGGCGTACGAGCAGTACTTC. As protein: CASSQEFQQAYEQYF.